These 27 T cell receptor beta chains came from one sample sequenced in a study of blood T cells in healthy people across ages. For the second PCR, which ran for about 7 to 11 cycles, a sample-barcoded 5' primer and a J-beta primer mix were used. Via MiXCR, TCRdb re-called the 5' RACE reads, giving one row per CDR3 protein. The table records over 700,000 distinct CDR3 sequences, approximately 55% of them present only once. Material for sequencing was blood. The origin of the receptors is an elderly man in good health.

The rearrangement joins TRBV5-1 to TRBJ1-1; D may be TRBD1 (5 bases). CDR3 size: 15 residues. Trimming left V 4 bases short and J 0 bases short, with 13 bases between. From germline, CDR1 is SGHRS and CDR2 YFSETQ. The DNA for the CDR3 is TGCGCCAGCAGCCCGGGTTCGGGACTGAACACTGAAGCTTTCTTT. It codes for CASSPGSGLNTEAFF.

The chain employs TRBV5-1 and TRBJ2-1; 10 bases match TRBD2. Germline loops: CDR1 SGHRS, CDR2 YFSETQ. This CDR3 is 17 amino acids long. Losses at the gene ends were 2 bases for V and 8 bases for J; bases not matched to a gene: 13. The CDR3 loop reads CASSFPAGGLYGHEQFF. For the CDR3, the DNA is TGCGCCAGCAGCTTTCCAGCGGGAGGGTTGTACGGCCATGAGCAGTTCTTC.

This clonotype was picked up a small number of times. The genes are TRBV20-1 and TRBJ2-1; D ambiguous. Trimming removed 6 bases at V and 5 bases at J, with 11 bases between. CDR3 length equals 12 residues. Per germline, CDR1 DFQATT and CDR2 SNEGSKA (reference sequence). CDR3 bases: TGCAGTGCCCGATACGGCCACAATGAGCAGTTCTTC. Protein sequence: CSARYGHNEQFF.

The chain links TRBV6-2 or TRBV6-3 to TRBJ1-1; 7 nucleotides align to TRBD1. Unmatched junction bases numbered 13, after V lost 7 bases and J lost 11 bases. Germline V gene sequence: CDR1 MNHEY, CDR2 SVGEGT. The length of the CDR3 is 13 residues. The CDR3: CASTPGQGVAAFF. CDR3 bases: TGTGCCAGCACCCCGGGGCAGGGGGTCGCCGCTTTCTTT.

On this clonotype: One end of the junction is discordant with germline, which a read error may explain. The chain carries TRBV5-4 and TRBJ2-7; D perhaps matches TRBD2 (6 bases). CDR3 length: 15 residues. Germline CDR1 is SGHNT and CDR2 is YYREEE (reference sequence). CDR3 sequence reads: CASSLAGRQSCEQYF. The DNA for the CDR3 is TGTGCCAGCAGCTTGGCCGGGAGACAATCCTGCGAGCAGTACTTC.

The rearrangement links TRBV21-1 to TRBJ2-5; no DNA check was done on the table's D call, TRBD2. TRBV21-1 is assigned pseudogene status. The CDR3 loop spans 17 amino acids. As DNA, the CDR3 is TGTGCCAGCAGCAAAGCGGTAGAGGACCTGGGAGCGGAGACCCAGTACTTC. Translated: CASSKAVEDLGAETQYF.

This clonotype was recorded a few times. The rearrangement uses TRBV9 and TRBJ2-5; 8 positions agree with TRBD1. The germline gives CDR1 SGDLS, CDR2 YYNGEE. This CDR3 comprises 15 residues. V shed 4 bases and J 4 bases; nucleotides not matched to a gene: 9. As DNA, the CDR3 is TGTGCCAGCAGCCCAAGACAGGGGCAGGGAGAGACCCAGTACTTC. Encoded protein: CASSPRQGQGETQYF.

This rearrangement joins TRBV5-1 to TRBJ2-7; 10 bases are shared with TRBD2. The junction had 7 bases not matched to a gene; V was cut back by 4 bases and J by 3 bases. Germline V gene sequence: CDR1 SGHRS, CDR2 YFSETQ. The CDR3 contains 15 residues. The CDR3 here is CASSLHSGGYYEQYF. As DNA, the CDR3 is TGCGCCAGCAGCCTGCATAGCGGGGGGTACTACGAGCAGTACTTC.

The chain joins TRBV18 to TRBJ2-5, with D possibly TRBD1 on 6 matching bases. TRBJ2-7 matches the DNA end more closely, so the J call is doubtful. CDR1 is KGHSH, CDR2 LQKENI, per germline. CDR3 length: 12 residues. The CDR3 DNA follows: TGTGCCAGCTCTTACAGGGTCCACGAGCAGTACTTC. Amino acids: CASSYRVHEQYF.

The DNA for the CDR3 is TGCAGTGCTAGAGACCCGTTGCGTAATGAAAAACTGTTTTTT. Protein: CSARDPLRNEKLFF. The J gene is TRBJ1-4, the V gene TRBV20-1; D uncertain. Germline CDR1 DFQATT, CDR2 SNEGSKA (reference sequence). V was cut by 0 bases and J by 4 bases, with 9 bases left in between. The CDR3 runs 14 residues.

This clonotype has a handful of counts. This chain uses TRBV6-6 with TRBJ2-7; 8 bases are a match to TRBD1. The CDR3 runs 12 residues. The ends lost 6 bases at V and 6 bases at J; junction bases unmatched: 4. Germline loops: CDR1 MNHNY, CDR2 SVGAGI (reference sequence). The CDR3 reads CASSGQGCEQYF. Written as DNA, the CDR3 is TGTGCCAGCAGCGGACAGGGCTGCGAGCAGTACTTC.

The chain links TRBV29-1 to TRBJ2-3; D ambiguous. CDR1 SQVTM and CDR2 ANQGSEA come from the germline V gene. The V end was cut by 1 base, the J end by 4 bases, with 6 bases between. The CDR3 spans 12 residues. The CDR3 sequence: CSVEVPPDTQYF. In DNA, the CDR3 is TGCAGCGTTGAAGTTCCCCCAGATACGCAGTATTTT.

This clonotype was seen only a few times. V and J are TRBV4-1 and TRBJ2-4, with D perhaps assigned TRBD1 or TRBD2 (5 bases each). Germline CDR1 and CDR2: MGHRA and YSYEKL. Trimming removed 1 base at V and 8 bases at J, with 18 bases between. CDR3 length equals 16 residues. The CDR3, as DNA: TGCGCCAGCAGCCAAGTTCCTCGAGGGGTTGGGGACATTCAGTACTTC. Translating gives CASSQVPRGVGDIQYF.

The CDR3 reads CASSFQGFYNEQFF. In nucleotides, the CDR3 is TGTGCCAGCAGCTTCCAGGGGTTCTACAATGAGCAGTTCTTC. This chain connects TRBV7-6 to TRBJ2-1, with D tentatively TRBD1 (6 bases). V lost 3 bases to trimming and J lost 3 bases, with 9 bases between them. Germline values: CDR1 SGHVS, CDR2 FNYEAQ. The CDR3 sequence is 14 residues long.

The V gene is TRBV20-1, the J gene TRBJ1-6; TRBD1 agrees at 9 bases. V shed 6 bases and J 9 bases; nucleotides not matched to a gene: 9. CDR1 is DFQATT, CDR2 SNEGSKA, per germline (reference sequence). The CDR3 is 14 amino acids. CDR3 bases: TGCAGTGCGCTGGGCCGGGACAGGGTTTCACCCCTCCACTTT. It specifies CSALGRDRVSPLHF.

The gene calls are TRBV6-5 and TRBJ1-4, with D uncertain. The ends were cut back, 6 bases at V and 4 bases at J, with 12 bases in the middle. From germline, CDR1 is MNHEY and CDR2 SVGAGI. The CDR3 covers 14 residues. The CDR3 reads CASRLTAYNEKLFF. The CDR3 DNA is TGTGCCAGCAGATTGACGGCTTATAATGAAAAACTGTTTTTT.

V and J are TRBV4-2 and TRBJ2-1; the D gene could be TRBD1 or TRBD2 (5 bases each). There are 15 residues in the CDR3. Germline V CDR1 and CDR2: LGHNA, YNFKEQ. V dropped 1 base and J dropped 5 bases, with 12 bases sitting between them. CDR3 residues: CASSQGGSPDNEQFF. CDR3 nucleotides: TGTGCCAGCAGCCAAGGGGGGAGCCCTGACAATGAGCAGTTCTTC.

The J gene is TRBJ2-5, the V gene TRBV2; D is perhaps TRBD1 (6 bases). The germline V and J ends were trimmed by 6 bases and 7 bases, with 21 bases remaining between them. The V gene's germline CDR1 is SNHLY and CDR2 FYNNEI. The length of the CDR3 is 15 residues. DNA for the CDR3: TGTGCCAGCAGGCCGGACAGCTTAGGGGAGTTGACCCAGTACTTC. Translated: CASRPDSLGELTQYF.

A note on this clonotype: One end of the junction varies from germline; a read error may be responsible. CDR3 sequence (DNA): TGTGCTAGTGGTCCAGGGGCAGGGCGGAACCCCGGGGAGCTGTTTTTT. It translates to CASGPGAGRNPGELFF. This rearrangement joins TRBV12-5 to TRBJ2-2, with D perhaps TRBD1 (6 bases). The CDR3 runs 16 residues. Germline CDR1 is LGHNT and CDR2 is FRNRAP.

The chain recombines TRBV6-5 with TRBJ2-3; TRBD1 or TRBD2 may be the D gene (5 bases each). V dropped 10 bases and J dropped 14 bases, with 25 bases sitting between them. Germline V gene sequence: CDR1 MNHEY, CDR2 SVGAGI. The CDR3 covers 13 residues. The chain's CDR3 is CATHRGPSRYAYF. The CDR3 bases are TGTGCCACCCATCGGGGACCGAGCAGATACGCGTATTTT.

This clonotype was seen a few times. This chain's CDR3 is CASSLQRTEGYTF. Written as DNA, the CDR3 is TGTGCCAGCAGCTTACAGAGGACTGAGGGCTACACCTTC. The chain is built from TRBV7-6 and TRBJ1-2; D is ambiguous. Germline values: CDR1 SGHVS, CDR2 FNYEAQ. Trimming removed 2 bases from V and 8 bases from J, with 12 bases in between. The CDR3 extends over 13 amino acids. The complete variable domain, with remaining parts taken from reference TRBV7-6 and TRBJ1-2, reads GAGVSQSPRYKVTKRGQDVALRCDPISGHVSLYWYRQALGQGPEFLTYFNYEAQQDKSGLPNDRFSAERPEGSISTLTIQRTEQRDSAMYRCASSLQRTEGYTFGSGTRLTVV.

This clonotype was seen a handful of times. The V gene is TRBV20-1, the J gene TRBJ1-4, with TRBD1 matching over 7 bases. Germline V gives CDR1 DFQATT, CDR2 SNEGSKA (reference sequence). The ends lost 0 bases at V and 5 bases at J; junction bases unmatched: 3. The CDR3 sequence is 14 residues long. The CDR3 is CSARDPRGNEKLFF. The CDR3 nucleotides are TGCAGTGCTAGAGATCCCAGGGGGAATGAAAAACTGTTTTTT.

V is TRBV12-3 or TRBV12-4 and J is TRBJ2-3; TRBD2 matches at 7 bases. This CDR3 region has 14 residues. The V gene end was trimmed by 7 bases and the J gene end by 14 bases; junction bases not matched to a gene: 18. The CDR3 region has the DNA TGTGCCAGCACCGCGGGAGCCGGACACAGAGACGCGTATTTT. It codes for CASTAGAGHRDAYF.

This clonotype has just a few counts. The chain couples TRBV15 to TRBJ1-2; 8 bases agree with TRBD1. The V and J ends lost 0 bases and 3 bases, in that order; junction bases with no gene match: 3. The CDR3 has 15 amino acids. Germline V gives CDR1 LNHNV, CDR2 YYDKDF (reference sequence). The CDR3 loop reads CATSRDGTGDYGYTF. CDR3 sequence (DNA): TGTGCCACCAGCAGAGATGGGACAGGAGACTATGGCTACACCTTC. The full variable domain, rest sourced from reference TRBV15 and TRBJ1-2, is DAMVIQNPRYQVTQFGKPVTLSCSQTLNHNVMYWYQQKSSQAPKLLFHYYDKDFNNEADTPDNFQSRRPNTSFCFLDIRSPGLGDTAMYLCATSRDGTGDYGYTFGSGTRLTVV.

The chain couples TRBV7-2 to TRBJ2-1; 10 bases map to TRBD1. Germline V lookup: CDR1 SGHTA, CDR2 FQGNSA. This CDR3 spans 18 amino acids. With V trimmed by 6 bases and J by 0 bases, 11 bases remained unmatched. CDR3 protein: CASRRRQGALSSYNEQFF. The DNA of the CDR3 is TGTGCCAGCAGGCGTCGACAGGGGGCCCTGAGCTCCTACAATGAGCAGTTCTTC.

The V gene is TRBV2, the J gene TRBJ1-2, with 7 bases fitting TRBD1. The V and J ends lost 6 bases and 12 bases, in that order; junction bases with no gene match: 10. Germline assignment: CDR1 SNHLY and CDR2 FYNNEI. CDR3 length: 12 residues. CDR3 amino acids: CASSDLGQSHTF. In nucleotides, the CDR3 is TGTGCCAGCAGCGATCTGGGACAGTCGCACACCTTC.

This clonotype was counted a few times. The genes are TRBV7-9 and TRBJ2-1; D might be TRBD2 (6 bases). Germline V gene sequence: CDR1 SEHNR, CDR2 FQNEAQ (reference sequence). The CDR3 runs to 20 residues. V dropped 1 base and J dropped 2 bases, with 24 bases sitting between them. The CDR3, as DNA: TGTGCCAGCAGCTTAGTTGCAGGGCCGGGTTGGAGCGGGCCCTACAATGAGCAGTTCTTC. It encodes CASSLVAGPGWSGPYNEQFF.